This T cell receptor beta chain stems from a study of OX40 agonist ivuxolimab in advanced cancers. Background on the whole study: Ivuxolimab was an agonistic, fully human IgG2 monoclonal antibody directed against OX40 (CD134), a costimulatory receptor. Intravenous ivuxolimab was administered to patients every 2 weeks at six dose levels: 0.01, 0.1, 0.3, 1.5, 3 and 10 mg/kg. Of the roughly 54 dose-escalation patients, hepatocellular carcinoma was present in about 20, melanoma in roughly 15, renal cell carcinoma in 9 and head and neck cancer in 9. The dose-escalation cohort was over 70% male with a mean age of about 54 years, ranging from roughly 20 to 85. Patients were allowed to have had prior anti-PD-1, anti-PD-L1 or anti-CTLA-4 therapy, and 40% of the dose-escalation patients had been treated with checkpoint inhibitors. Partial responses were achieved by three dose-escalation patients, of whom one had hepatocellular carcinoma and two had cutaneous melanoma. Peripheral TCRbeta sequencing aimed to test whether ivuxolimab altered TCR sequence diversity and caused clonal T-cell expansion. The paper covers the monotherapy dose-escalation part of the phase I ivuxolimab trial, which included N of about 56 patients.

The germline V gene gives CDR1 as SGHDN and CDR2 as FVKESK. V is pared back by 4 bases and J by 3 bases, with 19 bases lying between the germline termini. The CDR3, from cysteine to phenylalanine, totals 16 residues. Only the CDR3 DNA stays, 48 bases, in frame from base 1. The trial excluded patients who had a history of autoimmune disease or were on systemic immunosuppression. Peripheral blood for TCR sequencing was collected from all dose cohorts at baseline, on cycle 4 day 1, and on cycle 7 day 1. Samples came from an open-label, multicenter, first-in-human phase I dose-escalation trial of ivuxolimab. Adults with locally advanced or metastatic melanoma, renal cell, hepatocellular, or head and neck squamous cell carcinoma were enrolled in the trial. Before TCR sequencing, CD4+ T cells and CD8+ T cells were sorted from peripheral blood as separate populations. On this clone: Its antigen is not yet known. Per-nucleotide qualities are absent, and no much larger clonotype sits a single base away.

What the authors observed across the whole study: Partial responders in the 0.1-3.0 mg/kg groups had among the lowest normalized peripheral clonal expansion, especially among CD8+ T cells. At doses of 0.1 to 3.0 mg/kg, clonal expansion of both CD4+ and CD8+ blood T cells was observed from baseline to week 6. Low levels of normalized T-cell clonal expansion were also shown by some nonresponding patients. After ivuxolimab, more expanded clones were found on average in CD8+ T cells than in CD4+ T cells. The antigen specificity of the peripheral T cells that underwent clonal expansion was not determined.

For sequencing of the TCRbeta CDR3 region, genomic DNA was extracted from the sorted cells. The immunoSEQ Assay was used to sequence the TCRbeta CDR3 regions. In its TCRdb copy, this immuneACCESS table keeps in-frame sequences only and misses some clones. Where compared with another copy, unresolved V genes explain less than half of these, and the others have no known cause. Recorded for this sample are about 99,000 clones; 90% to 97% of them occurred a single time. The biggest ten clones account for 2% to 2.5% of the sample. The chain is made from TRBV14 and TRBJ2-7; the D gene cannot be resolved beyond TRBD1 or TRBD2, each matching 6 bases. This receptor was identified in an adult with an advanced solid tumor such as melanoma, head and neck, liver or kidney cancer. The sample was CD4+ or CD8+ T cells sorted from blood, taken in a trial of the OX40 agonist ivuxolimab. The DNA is TGTGCCAGCAGCCCGCTAGGGGGGACTCGCGACTACGAGCAGTACTTC. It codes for CASSPLGGTRDYEQYF.